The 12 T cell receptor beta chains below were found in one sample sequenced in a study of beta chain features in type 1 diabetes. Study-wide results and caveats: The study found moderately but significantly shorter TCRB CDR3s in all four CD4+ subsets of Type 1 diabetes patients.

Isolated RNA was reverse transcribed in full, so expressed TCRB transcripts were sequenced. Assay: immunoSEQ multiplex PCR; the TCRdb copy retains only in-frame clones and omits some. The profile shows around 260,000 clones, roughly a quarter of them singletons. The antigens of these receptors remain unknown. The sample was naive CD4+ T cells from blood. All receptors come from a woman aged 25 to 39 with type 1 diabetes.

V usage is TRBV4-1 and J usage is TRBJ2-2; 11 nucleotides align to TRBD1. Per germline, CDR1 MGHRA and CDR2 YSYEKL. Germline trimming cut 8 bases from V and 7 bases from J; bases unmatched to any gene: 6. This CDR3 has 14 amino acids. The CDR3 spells CASQGQGASGELFF. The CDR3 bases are TGCGCCAGCCAAGGACAGGGGGCCAGCGGGGAGCTGTTTTTT.

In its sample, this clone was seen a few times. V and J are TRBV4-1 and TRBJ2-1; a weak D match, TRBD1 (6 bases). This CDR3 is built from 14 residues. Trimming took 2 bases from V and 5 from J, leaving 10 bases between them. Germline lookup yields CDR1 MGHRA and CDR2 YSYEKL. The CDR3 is CASSQPDRNNEQFF. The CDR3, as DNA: TGCGCCAGCAGCCAACCTGACAGGAACAATGAGCAGTTCTTC.

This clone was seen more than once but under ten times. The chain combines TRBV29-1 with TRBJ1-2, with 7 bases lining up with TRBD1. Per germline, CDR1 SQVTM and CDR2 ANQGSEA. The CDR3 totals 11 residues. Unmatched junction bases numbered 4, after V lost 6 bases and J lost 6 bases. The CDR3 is CSVAGGNGYTF. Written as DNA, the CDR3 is TGCAGCGTAGCAGGGGGGAATGGCTACACCTTC.

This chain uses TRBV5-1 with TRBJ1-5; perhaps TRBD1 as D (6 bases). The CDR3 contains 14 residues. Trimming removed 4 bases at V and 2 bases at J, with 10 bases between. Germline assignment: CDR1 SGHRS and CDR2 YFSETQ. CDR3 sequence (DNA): TGCGCCAGCAGCCCGGACAGTGGCAATCAGCCCCAGCATTTT. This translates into CASSPDSGNQPQHF.

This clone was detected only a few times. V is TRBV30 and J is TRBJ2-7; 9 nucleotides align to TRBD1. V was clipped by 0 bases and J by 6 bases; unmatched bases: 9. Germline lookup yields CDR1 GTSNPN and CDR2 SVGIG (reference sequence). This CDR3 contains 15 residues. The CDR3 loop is CAWSVRGTGLLEQYF. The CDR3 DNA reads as TGTGCCTGGAGTGTACGGGGGACAGGGCTTCTCGAGCAGTACTTC.

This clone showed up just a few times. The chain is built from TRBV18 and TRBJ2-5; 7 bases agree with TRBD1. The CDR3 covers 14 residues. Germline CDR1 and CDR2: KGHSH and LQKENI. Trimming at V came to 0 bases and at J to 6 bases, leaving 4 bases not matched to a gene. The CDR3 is CASSPPSQGKTQYF. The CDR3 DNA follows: TGTGCCAGCTCACCACCGTCACAGGGGAAGACCCAGTACTTC.

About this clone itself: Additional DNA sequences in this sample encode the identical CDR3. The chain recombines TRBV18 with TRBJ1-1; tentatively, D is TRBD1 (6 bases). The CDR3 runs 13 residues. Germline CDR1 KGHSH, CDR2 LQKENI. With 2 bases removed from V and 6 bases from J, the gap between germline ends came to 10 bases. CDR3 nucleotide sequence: TGTGCCAGCTCACCATCGGGGGGCCCTGAAGCTTTCTTT. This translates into CASSPSGGPEAFF.

The CDR3 sequence: CAWGSAAGTDTQYF. For the CDR3, the DNA is TGTGCCTGGGGGAGCGCTGCGGGCACAGATACGCAGTATTTT. V and J are TRBV30 and TRBJ2-3; weak D call: TRBD2 (5 bases). V was pared by 5 bases and J by 1 base, with 13 bases between. The CDR3 is made up of 14 amino acids. From germline, CDR1 is GTSNPN and CDR2 SVGIG (reference sequence). Based on the CDR3 plus reference TRBV30 and TRBJ2-3, the full variable domain is SQTIHQWPATLVQPVGSPLSLECTVEGTSNPNLYWYRQAAGRGLQLLFYSVGIGQISSEVPQNLSASRPQDRQFILSSKKLLLSDSGFYLCAWGSAAGTDTQYFGPGTRLTVL.

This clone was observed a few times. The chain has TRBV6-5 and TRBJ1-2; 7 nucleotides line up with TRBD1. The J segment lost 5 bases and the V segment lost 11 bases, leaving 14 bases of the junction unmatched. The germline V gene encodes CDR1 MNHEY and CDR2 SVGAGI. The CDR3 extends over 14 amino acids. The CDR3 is CACRGTVSPYGYTF. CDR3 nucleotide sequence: TGTGCCTGCCGCGGGACAGTTTCACCGTATGGCTACACCTTC.

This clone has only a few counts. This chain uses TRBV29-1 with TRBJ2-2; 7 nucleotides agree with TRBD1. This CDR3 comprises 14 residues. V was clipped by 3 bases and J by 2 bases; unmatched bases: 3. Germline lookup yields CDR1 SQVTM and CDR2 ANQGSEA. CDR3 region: CSVERGLNTGELFF. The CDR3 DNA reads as TGCAGCGTTGAGAGGGGGCTCAACACCGGGGAGCTGTTTTTT.

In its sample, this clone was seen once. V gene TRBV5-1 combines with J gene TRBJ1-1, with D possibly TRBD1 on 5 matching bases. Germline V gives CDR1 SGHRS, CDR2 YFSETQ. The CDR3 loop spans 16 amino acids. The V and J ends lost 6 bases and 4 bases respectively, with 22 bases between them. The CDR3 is CASTYPGGVDTTEAFF. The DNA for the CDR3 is TGCGCCAGCACATATCCTGGCGGAGTGGACACCACTGAAGCTTTCTTT. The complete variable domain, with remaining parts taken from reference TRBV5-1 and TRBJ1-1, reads KAGVTQTPRYLIKTRGQQVTLSCSPISGHRSVSWYQQTPGQGLQFLFEYFSETQRNKGNFPGRFSGRQFSNSRSEMNVSTLELGDSALYLCASTYPGGVDTTEAFFGQGTRLTVV.

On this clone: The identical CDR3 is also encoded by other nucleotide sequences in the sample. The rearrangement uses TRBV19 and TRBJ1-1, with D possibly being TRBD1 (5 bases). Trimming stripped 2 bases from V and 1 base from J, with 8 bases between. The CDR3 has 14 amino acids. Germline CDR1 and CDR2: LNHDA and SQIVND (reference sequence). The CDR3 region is CASSIQGANTEAFF. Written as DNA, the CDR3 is TGTGCCAGTAGTATACAGGGCGCGAACACTGAAGCTTTCTTT.